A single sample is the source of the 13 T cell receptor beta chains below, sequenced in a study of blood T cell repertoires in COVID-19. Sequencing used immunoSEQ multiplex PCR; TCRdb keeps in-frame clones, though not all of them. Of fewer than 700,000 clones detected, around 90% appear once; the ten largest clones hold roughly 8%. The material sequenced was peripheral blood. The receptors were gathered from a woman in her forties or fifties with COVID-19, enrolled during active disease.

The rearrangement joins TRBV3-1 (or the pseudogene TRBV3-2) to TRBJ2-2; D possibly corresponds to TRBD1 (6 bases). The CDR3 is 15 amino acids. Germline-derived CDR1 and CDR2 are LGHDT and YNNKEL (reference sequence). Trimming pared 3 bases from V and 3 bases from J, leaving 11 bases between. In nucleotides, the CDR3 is TGTGCCAGCAGCCACAGGGGTCGGTACACCGGGGAGCTGTTTTTT. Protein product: CASSHRGRYTGELFF.

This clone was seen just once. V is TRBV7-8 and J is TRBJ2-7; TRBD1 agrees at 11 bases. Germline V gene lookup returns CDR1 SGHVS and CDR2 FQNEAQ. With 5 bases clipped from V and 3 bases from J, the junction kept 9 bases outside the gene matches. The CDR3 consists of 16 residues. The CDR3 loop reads CASSPPGQGAIYEQYF. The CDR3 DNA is TGTGCCAGCAGCCCCCCTGGACAGGGGGCGATCTACGAGCAGTACTTC.

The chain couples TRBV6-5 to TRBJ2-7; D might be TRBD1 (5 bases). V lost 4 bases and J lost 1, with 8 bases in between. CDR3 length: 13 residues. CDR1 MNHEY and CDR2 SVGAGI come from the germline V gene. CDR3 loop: CASSSPGSYEQYF. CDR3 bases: TGTGCCAGCAGTTCCCCAGGGTCCTACGAGCAGTACTTC.

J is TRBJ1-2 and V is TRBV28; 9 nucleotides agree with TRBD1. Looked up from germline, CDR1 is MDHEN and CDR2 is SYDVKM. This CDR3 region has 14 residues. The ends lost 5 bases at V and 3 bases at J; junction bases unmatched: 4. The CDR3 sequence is CASSETGGDYGYTF. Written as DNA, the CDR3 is TGTGCCAGCAGTGAAACAGGGGGCGACTATGGCTACACCTTC.

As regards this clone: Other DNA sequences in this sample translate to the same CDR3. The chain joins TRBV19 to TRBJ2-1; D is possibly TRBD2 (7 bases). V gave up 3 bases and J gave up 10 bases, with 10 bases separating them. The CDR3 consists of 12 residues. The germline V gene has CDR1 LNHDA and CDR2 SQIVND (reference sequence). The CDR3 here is CASSIGGGEQFF. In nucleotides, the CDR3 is TGTGCCAGTAGTATCGGCGGGGGCGAGCAGTTCTTC.

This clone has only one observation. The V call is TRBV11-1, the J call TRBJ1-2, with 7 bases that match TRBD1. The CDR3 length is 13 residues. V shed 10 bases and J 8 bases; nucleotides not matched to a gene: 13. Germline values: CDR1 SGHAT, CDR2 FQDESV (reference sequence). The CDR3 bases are TGTGCCACCCAAGGGAGCAGGGGGAACGGCTACACCTTC. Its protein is CATQGSRGNGYTF.

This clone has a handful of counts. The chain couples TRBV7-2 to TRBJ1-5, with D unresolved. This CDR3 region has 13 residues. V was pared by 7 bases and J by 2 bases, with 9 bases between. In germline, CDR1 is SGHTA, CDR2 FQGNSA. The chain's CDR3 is CASTLSGNQPQHF. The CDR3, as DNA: TGTGCCAGCACCCTCTCGGGCAATCAGCCCCAGCATTTT.

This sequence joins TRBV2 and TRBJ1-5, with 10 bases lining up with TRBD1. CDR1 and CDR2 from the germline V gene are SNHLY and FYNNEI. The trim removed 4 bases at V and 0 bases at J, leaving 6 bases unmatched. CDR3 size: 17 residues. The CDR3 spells CASSAFRDRGSNQPQHF. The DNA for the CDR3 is TGTGCCAGCAGTGCGTTCCGGGACAGGGGTAGCAATCAGCCCCAGCATTTT.

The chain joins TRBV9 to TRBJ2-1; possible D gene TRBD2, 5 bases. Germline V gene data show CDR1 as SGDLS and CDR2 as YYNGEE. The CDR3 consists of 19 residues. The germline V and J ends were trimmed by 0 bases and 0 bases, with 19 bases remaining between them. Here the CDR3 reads CASSVGGGLSRPSYNEQFF. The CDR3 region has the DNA TGTGCCAGCAGCGTAGGAGGCGGACTGTCCCGCCCCTCCTACAATGAGCAGTTCTTC. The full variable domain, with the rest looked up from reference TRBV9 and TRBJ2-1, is DSGVTQTPKHLITATGQRVTLRCSPRSGDLSVYWYQQSLDQGLQFLIQYYNGEERAKGNILERFSAQQFPDLHSELNLSSLELGDSALYFCASSVGGGLSRPSYNEQFFGPGTRLTVL.

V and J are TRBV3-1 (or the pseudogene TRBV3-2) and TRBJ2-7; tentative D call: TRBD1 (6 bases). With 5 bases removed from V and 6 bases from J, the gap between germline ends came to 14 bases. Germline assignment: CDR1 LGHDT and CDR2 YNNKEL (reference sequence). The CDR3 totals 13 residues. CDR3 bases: TGTGCCAGCAGCGCGTTCAGGGGCCGCGAGCAGTACTTC. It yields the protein CASSAFRGREQYF.

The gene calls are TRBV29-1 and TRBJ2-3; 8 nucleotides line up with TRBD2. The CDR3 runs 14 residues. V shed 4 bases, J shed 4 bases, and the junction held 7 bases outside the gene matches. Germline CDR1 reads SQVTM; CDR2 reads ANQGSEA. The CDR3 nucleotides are TGCAGCGTTGGGGGACTAGTGGGTCCAGATACGCAGTATTTT. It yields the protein CSVGGLVGPDTQYF.

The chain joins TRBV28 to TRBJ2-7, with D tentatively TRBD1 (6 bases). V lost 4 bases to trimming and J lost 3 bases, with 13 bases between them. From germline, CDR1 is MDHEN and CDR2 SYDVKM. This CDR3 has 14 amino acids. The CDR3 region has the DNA TGTGCCAGCAGTTCGCCCGACAGGAACTACGAGCAGTACTTC. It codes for CASSSPDRNYEQYF.

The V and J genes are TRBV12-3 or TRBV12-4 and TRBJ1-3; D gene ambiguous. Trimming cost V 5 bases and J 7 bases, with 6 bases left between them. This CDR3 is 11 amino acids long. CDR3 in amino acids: CASSPLNTIYF. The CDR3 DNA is TGTGCCAGCAGTCCATTGAACACCATATATTTT.